This TCR beta chain was sequenced during a study of brain T cells in children with intractable seizures. As for this clone: Its antigen is not known.

Sequencing used immunoSEQ multiplex PCR; TCRdb keeps in-frame clones, though not all of them. The sample holds 340,000 or so clones, 93% seen once. This CDR3 spans 16 amino acids. Germline V gives CDR1 MNHEY, CDR2 SMNVEV (reference sequence). Trimming cost V 4 bases and J 0 bases, with 14 bases left between them. Study-wide points: HCMV serostatus was not known, and viral specificity came from CDR3 similarity only. Clones missing pre-surgery may reflect undersampling of that blood sample.

Time point defined: blood from clinic visit 5 months post-surgery; TSC patient then seizure free. Surgery cases with the highest brain T cell transcript signatures were chosen for sequencing. Patients received at least one anti-epileptic drug before surgery. The chain links TRBV27 to TRBJ2-3; D is undetermined. The origin of this receptor is a boy younger than two with tuberous sclerosis and intractable seizures. The material was peripheral blood, obtained 4 to 5 months after surgery. CDR3 DNA sequence: TGTGCCAGCAGTTCTTTAACAGAGTCTAGCACAGATACGCAGTATTTT. The encoded protein is CASSSLTESSTDTQYF.